This T cell receptor (beta chain) was observed in a study of cytomegalovirus exposure and HLA in healthy donors (dated by TCRdb to 2015 to 2018). At the level of the whole study: An earlier analysis of 550 to 700 of the donors reported 250 to 350 Gb of sequence data and roughly 110 million unique TCR beta sequences from 150 million to 200 million T cells. The study was designed to test whether signatures of past pathogen exposure could be identified by cataloging public T cell receptors. Both class I and class II loci were covered by HLA typing, at four-digit resolution. To study patterns of TCR occurrence, a later analysis re-analyzed previously published TCR beta repertoires from 650 to 750 donors and added high-resolution HLA genotyping. Donor age, sex, ethnicity and CMV serostatus were compiled alongside the repertoire data. In addition to the first cohort of 666 subjects, a separate validation cohort of 120 different subjects was used. Of the 350 to 450 genotyped donors, approximately 83% fell in the genetic ancestry cluster associated with self-reported Caucasian donors. Roughly 300 gigabases of sequencing data and around 87 million unique TCR sequences were included in an early release covering 500 to 750 HLA-typed donors. The T cell repertoires of 666 subjects were profiled by immunosequencing and related to cytomegalovirus serostatus. Rather than drawing on any new phenotypic data, the later analysis identified candidate immune exposures from TCR beta sequences and the way those sequences occurred across donors. Five DR-DQ haplotypes were treated as single units for association and clustering because of strong linkage in the cohort. Every repertoire in the discovery cohort had been generated on one and the same sequencing platform. The number of typed donors differed by locus: about 620-640 for A, B, C, DRB1 and DQB1; some 540 for DQA1; 606 for DPA1; and 450 to 480 for DPB1. High-throughput TCR immunosequencing, statistical association of individual TCRs with disease status, and machine learning were combined to predict cytomegalovirus infection status. To decide whether each TCR beta V gene segment behaved as functional or pseudogenic, an earlier analysis of some 600 of the donors relied on high-throughput TCR beta sequencing. Genome-wide SNP genotypes for about 65% of the roughly 670 donors were used in a later genetic analysis, which treated that subset as a discovery cohort. Among 398 genotyped donors of the cohort, an average of roughly 240,000 unique TCR beta nucleotide sequences were sequenced per donor, about a sixth of them non-productive.

Details on this clone: No cognate antigen has been identified for it. No base-level quality is on record; no much larger clone is a single base apart.

The investigation overall reported the following: Because HLA typing was unavailable for some donors at each locus, only the typed subset was used in association tests. Immune exposure information for the cohort was limited to CMV serostatus. Because the 87-base-pair reads could not distinguish some IMGT-functional V segments, including TRBV6-2 and TRBV6-3, those segments were excluded. Presence/absence analyses assumed roughly uniform sequencing depth across donors, an assumption that may not hold. Compared with equally common non-associated chains, HLA-associated TCR beta chains in a later analysis were more clonally expanded and had lower generation probabilities. A group of highly shared sequence variants was considered likely to be a technical artifact of the sequencing pipeline. It was suggested by the authors that the approach could potentially be generalized to other disease states and immunological phenotypes. An earlier analysis of approximately 500 of the donors showed that most TCR beta V segments appeared in productive rearrangements either about 87% or about 30% of the time, which broadly matched IMGT annotations. Across donors, most TCR sequences were observed very rarely, whereas some public TCRs were present in many individuals. Strong co-occurrence of HLA alleles, especially DR and DQ, made assigning TCR associations to individual alleles difficult. In a later genetic analysis, a missense DCLRE1C variant was associated with V-gene and J-gene trimming of TCR beta chains, and the association was replicated in an independent cohort. At a false discovery rate of 0.05, a later analysis linked under 20,000 TCR beta sequences to specific HLA alleles. The earlier analysis of some 540 of the donors excluded 15 to 20 rarely observed V segments, including chromosome 9 orphons, because counts were too low. In a later analysis, several top co-occurrence clusters were reported to appear linked to parvovirus B19, influenza, CMV and Epstein-Barr virus. Only TCR beta chains were sequenced in this cohort, and the absence of alpha or paired-chain data limited detectable features. A further reported finding was that TCR beta sequences accurately predicted the HLA-A and HLA-B alleles for most subjects in the first cohort. A later analysis found that TCR association rates varied across HLA loci, with DRB1 alleles showing the most associated TCRs and HLA-C alleles the fewest. The study listed 150 to 200 TCR beta chains as associated with cytomegalovirus. According to a later analysis, most CMV-associated TCR beta chains appeared to be HLA-restricted, and the HLA associations seemed to be driven largely by CMV exposure. Cytomegalovirus status was reported to be diagnosed by the classifier with high specificity and sensitivity in both the original and validation cohorts. Three of the identified cytomegalovirus-associated TCR beta chains were confirmed in vitro to be specific for cytomegalovirus antigens. In a later genetic analysis, fewer N-insertions in productive TCRs were reported among donors in an Asian-associated ancestry cluster than the 666-donor mean. Linkage disequilibrium might explain the correlated functional status among segregating V segments, but an unknown experimental factor could not be ruled out.

Libraries were prepared through the immunoSEQ multiplex PCR assay. For the multiplex PCR, a mixture combining 60 forward primers for TCR Vbeta segments and 13 reverse primers for TCR Jbeta segments was used. The CDR3 region of rearranged TCR beta genes was amplified from genomic DNA by a multiplex PCR assay. The amplified TCR beta libraries were sequenced on the Illumina HiSeq System as 87-base-pair reads. As for how the authors treated the data: In a later analysis, 70 million to 95 million unique TCR beta chains were counted across the 666 repertoires, and roughly 9.9 million of these chains were shared by at least two donors. Raw reads were error-corrected and collapsed into unique sequences with a nearest-neighbor algorithm that merged closely related sequences to remove PCR and sequencing errors. To assign V, D and J gene segments, CDR3 sequences were aligned to IMGT reference sequences. For a sequence to be retained, at least a six-nucleotide match to both a V gene segment and a J gene segment was required. A rearrangement was called productive if the CDR3 had no stop codons and remained in frame with V and J, and every other rearrangement was called non-productive. CDR3 was defined by IMGT convention, running from the second conserved V-encoded cysteine to the conserved J-encoded phenylalanine. In an earlier analysis of roughly 580 of the donors, sequences lacking an unambiguous match to a single V gene segment were excluded. In an earlier analysis of more than 500 of the donors, a V segment was called functional when productive rearrangements were above 56.7%, and segregating when the standard deviation between donors exceeded 5%. To diagnose cytomegalovirus status from the catalog of TCR beta chain sequences, a statistical classification framework was built. V and J gene assignment, in a later analysis, came from comparing TCR nucleotide sequences with IMGT/GENE-DB human TR gene sequences. A later analysis assigned CDR3 sequences and most-parsimonious VDJ recombination scenarios with the TCRdist pipeline. In a later analysis, every TCR beta chain was defined by the combination of its CDR3 amino acid sequence and its V-gene family, and reads without a unique V-gene family were dropped. In a later analysis, 450 to 600 highly shared, low-generation-probability nucleotide sequences were removed to address suspected cross-contamination and a sequencing artifact. A later analysis calculated a clonal expansion index for each public chain from normalized within-repertoire ranks of inferred template counts. In a later analysis, generation probabilities were computed using a VDJ recombination model fitted to out-of-frame rearrangements, and the results were checked against IGoR. Hypergeometric tests were used in a later analysis to score TCR-TCR, TCR-HLA and TCR-CMV co-occurrence, with a repertoire-size bias correction applied to the TCR pairs. False discovery rates were estimated in a later analysis by permuting HLA or CMV assignments 20 times. In a later analysis, co-occurring TCRs were grouped using DBSCAN, and TCRdist sequence similarity was added for clustering within HLA-allele-positive subsets. Repertoires with fewer than 30,000 or more than 120,000 public chains, plus five repertoires with anomalous nucleotide sharing, were excluded from co-occurrence clustering. Here the immuneACCESS table is served through TCRdb, limited to in-frame sequences with V and J called. Missing clones are a known gap in these copies; in checked studies unresolved V genes cover under half, and the rest lacks a known reason. The DNA was the basis for D and trimming; V, J and clone size are from that table. This sample holds about 150,000 clones; 75% were observed only once. Over 6% of the sample is in the top ten clones.

The CDR3 starts with the cysteine, ends with the phenylalanine, and has 13 residues. Of the read, only the CDR3 DNA is kept; its 39 bases are in frame from base 1. The trim is 5 bases for V and 8 bases for J, with a gap of 14 bases between the germline ends. Reading the germline V gene (reference sequence) gives CDR1 LNHNV and CDR2 YYDKDF. In total, roughly 710 healthy bone marrow donors made up the cohort. At the time of sampling, every cohort member was nominally healthy, though immune exposures that went unrecorded were likely present. The donor was CMV seronegative and was included in the group of a few hundred seronegative cohort members. A peripheral blood sample was provided by each donor, and peripheral blood mononuclear cells were used for TCR beta sequencing. The Qiagen DNeasy Blood Extraction Kit was used to extract genomic DNA from the blood cell samples.

The sequence was collected from a man aged 30 to 45 in good health and CMV-seronegative. The sequenced material came from PBMCs. The V and J segments used are TRBV15 and TRBJ2-3, with no confident D gene call. In nucleotide form, the sequence is TGTGCCACCAGCTCTACCTCTCGGAGTACGCAGTATTTT. Its product reads: CATSSTSRSTQYF.